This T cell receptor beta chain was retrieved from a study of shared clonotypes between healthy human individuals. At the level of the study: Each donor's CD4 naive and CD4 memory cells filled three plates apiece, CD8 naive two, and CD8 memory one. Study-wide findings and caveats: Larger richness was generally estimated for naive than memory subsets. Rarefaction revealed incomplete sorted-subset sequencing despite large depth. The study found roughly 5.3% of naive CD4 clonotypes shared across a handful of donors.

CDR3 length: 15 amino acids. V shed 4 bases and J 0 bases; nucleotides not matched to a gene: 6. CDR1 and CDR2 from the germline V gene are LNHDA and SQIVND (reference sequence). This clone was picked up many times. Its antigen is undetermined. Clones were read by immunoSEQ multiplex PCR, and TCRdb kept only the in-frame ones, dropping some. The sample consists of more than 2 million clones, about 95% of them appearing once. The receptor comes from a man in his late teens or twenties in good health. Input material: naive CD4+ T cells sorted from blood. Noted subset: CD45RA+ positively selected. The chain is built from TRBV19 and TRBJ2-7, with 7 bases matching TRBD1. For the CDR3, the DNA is TGTGCCAGTAGTACTCTTGGGGACAGCTCCTACGAGCAGTACTTC. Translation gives CASSTLGDSSYEQYF. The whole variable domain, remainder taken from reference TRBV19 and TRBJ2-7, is DGGITQSPKYLFRKEGQNVTLSCEQNLNHDAMYWYRQDPGQGLRLIYYSQIVNDFQKGDIAEGYSVSREKKESFPLTVTSAQKNPTAFYLCASSTLGDSSYEQYFGPGTRLTVT.